The text below deals with one T cell receptor beta chain. What antigen it recognizes has not been identified. No base qualities exist here, and no much larger clone lies one base off it. The data stem from a study of Ad26.COV2.S vaccination and SARS-CoV-2 variants (dated by TCRdb to the early 2020s). For context, the study as a whole: Vaccine-arm donors came from COV1001, a multicentre, randomized, double-blind, placebo-controlled phase I-IIa trial of Ad26.COV2.S in healthy adults. Dosing of Ad26.COV2.S was intramuscular, at either 5x10^10 or 1x10^11 viral particles, delivered as one shot or as two shots spaced 56 days apart. The specificity and breadth of SARS-CoV-2-reactive T cell receptors after Ad26.COV2.S vaccination were assessed by TCRbeta repertoire sequencing. The TCR-sequenced set comprised around 30 samples: approximately 19 Ad26.COV2.S vaccine recipients, 5 placebo recipients and 8 SARS-CoV-2 convalescent individuals. Participants in the trial were split at random into five groups of five each, receiving low-dose or high-dose Ad26.COV2.S once or twice, or else placebo on both occasions. Throughout the experiments and outcome assessment, investigators stayed blinded to trial group allocation. Overall results and qualifications from the work: Substantial breadth of spike-specific CD8+ and CD4+ T cell responses was reported after vaccination. The study was not powered to compare responses between vaccine doses or regimens. The authors noted that the TCR breadth and depth analyses may have underestimated total T cell responses. Vaccine and placebo recipients had comparable non-spike TCR breadth, which fits with the vaccine containing only spike. Ad26.COV2.S recipients had higher spike-specific TCR breadth than placebo recipients (P = 0.0014).

Unmatched junction bases come to 10, with V trimmed by 0 bases and J by 1 base. The CDR3 measures 18 amino acids from cysteine to phenylalanine. Here the CDR3 DNA is all that survives: 54 bases in frame from base 1. The CDR1 and CDR2 encoded by the germline V gene (reference sequence) are SGHNT and YYREEE. Sample treatment or condition, as interpreted from the label and publication: 19 received Ad26.COV2.S at low or high dose, single or two shots; about 5 received placebo; per-sample allocation not given. For vaccine and placebo recipients, repertoires were sequenced using samples collected on day 63 after the first injection. Cohort 1b enrolled around 24 adults aged 18-55 years at a single site in Boston, USA, between 29 July and 7 August 2020. Ad26.COV2.S was a replication-incompetent adenovirus type 26 vector expressing a prefusion-stabilized SARS-CoV-2 spike protein from the original Wuhan strain.

The immunoSEQ Assay was used to sequence TCRbeta CDR3 regions. After extraction, genomic DNA underwent amplification by bias-controlled multiplex PCR, followed by high-throughput sequencing. The authors' pipeline ran thus. Collapsing and filtering of sequences were performed to quantify the absolute abundance of each unique TCRbeta CDR3 region. T cell fraction was estimated by normalizing TCRbeta template counts to usable DNA, which was measured by amplifying reference genes present in all nucleated cells. Repertoire TCRs were annotated as SARS-CoV-2-specific when V gene, CDR3 amino acid sequence and J gene were exactly matched to a known reactive TCR set. MIRA supplied the reference SARS-CoV-2 TCR set, which was filtered for enrichment in COVID-19-positive ImmuneCODE repertoires so that public or cross-reactive TCRs were removed. Based on the MIRA antigens, annotated TCRs were further analysed at the level of specific ORF or position within ORF. Depth was the summed frequency of annotated unique rearrangements, while breadth was defined as annotated unique rearrangements over total unique productive rearrangements. Group comparisons of TCR breadth used two-sided Wilcoxon rank-sum tests. TCRdb mirrors the immuneACCESS table, restricted to in-frame sequences. Some clones are absent from its copies; in checked studies, under half trace to an unresolved V gene, and the reason for the others is unknown. The V and J calls and clone size are taken from that table; D and trimming were inferred from the DNA. Counted in this sample were 300,000 to 350,000 clones; around nine tenths of them appeared once. Together, the top ten hold under 6% of the sample.

This clonotype was sampled from a person between 18 and 65 years old who received the Ad26.COV2.S COVID-19 vaccine or a placebo. The chain is encoded by TRBV5-4 joined to TRBJ1-2; a stretch of 9 junction bases matches TRBD1. The sequenced sample was peripheral blood, obtained in a trial of Ad26.COV2.S vaccine versus placebo. The bases are TGTGCCAGCAGCTTGGGCGGGACAGGGCTCTCCCTTAACTATGGCTACACCTTC. Its amino acids are CASSLGGTGLSLNYGYTF. The variable domain in full, with residues beyond the CDR3 obtained from the reference TRBV5-4 and TRBJ1-2 genes, is ETGVTQSPTHLIKTRGQQVTLRCSSQSGHNTVSWYQQALGQGPQFIFQYYREEENGRGNFPPRFSGLQFPNYSSELNVNALELDDSALYLCASSLGGTGLSLNYGYTFGSGTRLTVV.